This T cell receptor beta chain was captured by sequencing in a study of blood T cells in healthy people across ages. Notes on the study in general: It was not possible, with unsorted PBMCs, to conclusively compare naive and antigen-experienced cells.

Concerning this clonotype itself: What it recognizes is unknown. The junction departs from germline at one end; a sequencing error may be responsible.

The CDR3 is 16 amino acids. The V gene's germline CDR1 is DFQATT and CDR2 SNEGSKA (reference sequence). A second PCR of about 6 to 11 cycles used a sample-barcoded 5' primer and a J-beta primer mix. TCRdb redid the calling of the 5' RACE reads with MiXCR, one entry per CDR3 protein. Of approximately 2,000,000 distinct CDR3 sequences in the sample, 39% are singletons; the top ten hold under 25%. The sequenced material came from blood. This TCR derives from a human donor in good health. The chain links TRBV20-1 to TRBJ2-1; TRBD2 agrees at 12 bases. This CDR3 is CSVAGLAGTRYNEQFF. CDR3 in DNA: TGCAGTGTCGCCGGACTAGCGGGAACCCGATACAACGAGCAGTTCTTC.